This paragraph covers one T cell receptor beta chain sequence. The antigen it recognizes is unknown. No much larger clone is present one base from it, and per-base qualities are unavailable. The time point label here, explained by the study, means: baseline before oral tofacitinib. Lesional scalp punch biopsies and peripheral blood were collected from alopecia areata patients. Human scalp biopsies were fixed immediately in PAXgene tissue containers. These data are taken from a study of CD8+ T cells in alopecia areata (dated by TCRdb to 2016 to 2018). Some background on the complete study: The treated patients took part in an open-label pilot trial in which moderate-to-severe alopecia areata was treated with oral tofacitinib at 5 to 10 mg twice daily. Patients on tofacitinib were biopsied at baseline and after 4 and 24 weeks of treatment, and several of the patients also had a later scalp biopsy. High-throughput TCRbeta sequencing was used to examine T cell clonal expansion in alopecia areata in both the C3H/HeJ mouse model and human patients. Tofacitinib was given for 6 to 18 months, followed by 6 months of follow-up off drug to assess delayed response and recurrence. Clonality in the scalp was compared among normal scalp (n=4), patchy alopecia areata scalp (n=8), and alopecia totalis/universalis scalp (n=8). RNA was obtained with the PAXgene miRNA kit for fixed scalp, the miRNeasy kit for PBMCs, and the RNeasy kit for mouse skin. TCRbeta CDR3 regions were amplified by immunoSEQ multiplex PCR with 35 Vbeta forward and 13 Jbeta reverse primers. On the human side, TCRbeta sequencing was run on scalp tissue and on sorted CD4+ and CD8+ peripheral blood T cells from healthy controls and from alopecia areata patients with either patchy or totalis/universalis disease.

The research as a whole found: Scalp TCR repertoire analysis is complicated because resident alphabeta T cells in normal human skin are also sequenced, whereas mouse skin is dominated by gammadelta T cells. Compared with normal scalp, lesional scalp, particularly in alopecia totalis/universalis, had higher clonality and more expanded CD8+ clones, which suggests antigenic drive. TCR sequences shared between patients were less clear than in mice, possibly partly because of HLA diversity in the patient population.

Cut back by 5 bases and 4 bases, the V and J ends lie 14 bases apart. Measured from the cysteine to the phenylalanine, the CDR3 is 13 residues long. CDR3 DNA only is kept here, 39 bases in frame from base 1. The germline V gene specifies SQVTM as CDR1 and ANQGSEA as CDR2. Receptor libraries were prepared by the immunoSEQ multiplex PCR assay. RNA was extracted from all samples and reverse transcribed into cDNA, which served as template for TCR sequencing. First-strand cDNA was synthesized with SuperScript III using a 2:1 mix of oligo-dT and random hexamers. A synthetic immune receptor repertoire was used to gauge amplification bias, and whatever bias remained was removed computationally. On the authors' methods: Raw reads were preprocessed for error removal, and CDR3 was defined according to IMGT conventions as running from the conserved cysteine to phenylalanine. Clonality was computed by normalizing Shannon entropy by log2 of the number of productive unique TCRs and subtracting the result from 1. CD4 or CD8 identity of scalp clones was inferred by cross-referencing scalp TCRbeta sequences with sorted blood CD4 and CD8 repertoires. As stored in TCRdb, this immuneACCESS dataset retains in-frame rearrangements with V and J assigned. A fraction of the clones does not appear; measured against another copy, unresolved V genes explain less than half of the discrepancy, and the remainder lacks a known reason. Clonal size and the V and J genes are those of that table, whereas D and trimming came from the DNA. In this sample the table shows approximately 7,500 clones, 55% to 70% of which occur a single time. The ten largest clones capture more than 13% of the sample.

The V gene is TRBV29-1 and the J gene is TRBJ1-2; a weak D assignment points to TRBD1 (6 bases agree). Material: skin, obtained at week 0. The TCR was taken from a human donor with alopecia areata. The CDR3 in this case is CSVPTDRIYGYTF. The nucleotide sequence reads as follows: TGCAGCGTTCCCACTGACAGGATCTATGGCTACACCTTC.